Detailed here is one T cell receptor (beta chain). The antigen remains unidentified. The data derive from a study of cytomegalovirus exposure and HLA in healthy donors. Turning to the study itself: Earlier work reported 117 million unique TCR beta sequences from about 180 million T cells. Study results and limitations: It has been reported that TCR beta sequences accurately predicted the HLA-A and HLA-B alleles of most subjects. In a later analysis, TCR beta V- and J-gene trimming was associated with a missense DCLRE1C variant.

The PCR was carried out with 60 Vbeta primers and 13 Jbeta primers. As handled by the study authors: Later, an analysis found about 80 million unique TCR beta chains, and approximately 10 million of these were shared. TCRdb's table, derived via immunoSEQ multiplex PCR, lists solely in-frame clones and lacks some. D and trimming were read from the DNA, whereas the V and J calls and clone size are those reported in that table. The repertoire holds some 150,000 clones, with around 82% as singletons. What was sequenced was PBMCs. This TCR derives from a woman aged 50 to 65 in good health and CMV-seropositive.

CDR3 sequence (DNA): TGTGCCAGTAGGGACAGGGGGCGATCCCCTGAAGCTTTCTTT. Protein: CASRDRGRSPEAFF. The chain joins TRBV19 to TRBJ1-1, with 11 bases identical to TRBD1. There are 14 residues in the CDR3. J was trimmed by 6 bases and V by 6 bases; bases with no gene match: 6. Germline CDR1 is LNHDA and CDR2 is SQIVND (reference sequence).